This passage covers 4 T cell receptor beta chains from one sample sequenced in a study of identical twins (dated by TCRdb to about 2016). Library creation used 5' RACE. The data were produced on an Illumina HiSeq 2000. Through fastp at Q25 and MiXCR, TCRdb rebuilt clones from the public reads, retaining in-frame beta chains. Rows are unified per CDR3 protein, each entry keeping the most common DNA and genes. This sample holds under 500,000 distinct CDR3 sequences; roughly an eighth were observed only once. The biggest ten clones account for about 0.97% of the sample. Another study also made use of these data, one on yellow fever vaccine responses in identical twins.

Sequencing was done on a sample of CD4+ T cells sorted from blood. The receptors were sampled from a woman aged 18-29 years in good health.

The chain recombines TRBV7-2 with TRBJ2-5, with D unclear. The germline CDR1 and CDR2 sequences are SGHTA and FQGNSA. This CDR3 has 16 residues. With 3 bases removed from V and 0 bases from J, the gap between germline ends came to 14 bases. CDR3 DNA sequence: TGTGCCAGCAGCTTCGGCGGTCGGGCTTACCAAGAGACCCAGTACTTC. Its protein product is CASSFGGRAYQETQYF.

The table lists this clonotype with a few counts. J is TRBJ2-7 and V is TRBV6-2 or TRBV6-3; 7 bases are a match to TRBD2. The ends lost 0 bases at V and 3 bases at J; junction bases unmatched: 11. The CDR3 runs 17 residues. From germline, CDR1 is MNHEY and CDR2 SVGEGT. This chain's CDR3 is CASSYSMRGNRVYEQYF. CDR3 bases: TGTGCCAGCAGTTACTCGATGCGGGGGAATCGCGTCTACGAGCAGTACTTC.

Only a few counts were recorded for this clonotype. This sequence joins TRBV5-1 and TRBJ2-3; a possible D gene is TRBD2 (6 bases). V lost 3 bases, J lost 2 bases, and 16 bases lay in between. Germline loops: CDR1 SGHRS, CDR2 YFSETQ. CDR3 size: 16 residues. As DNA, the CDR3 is TGCGCCAGCAGCTGGAGGACGGGGGACCCCACAGATACGCAGTATTTT. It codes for CASSWRTGDPTDTQYF.

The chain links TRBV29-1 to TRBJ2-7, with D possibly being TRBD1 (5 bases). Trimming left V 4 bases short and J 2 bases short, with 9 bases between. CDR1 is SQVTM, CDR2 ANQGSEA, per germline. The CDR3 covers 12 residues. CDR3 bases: TGCAGCGTTGGACAGACGACCTACGAGCAGTACTTC. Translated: CSVGQTTYEQYF.